These 26 T cell receptor beta chains came from one sample sequenced in a study of cytomegalovirus exposure and HLA in healthy donors. It was with 60 Vbeta and 13 Jbeta primers that the PCR ran. Some clones are missing from TCRdb's copy, which holds only in-frame ones; the method was immunoSEQ multiplex PCR. Here the sample spans fewer than 250,000 clones, around four fifths being singletons. Sequenced: PBMCs. These receptors came from a man aged 40-50 years in good health and CMV-seropositive.

The rearrangement links TRBV7-2 to TRBJ2-1; possible D gene TRBD2, 5 bases. This CDR3 spans 14 amino acids. V lost 3 bases and J 8 bases, leaving 14 bases between the germline ends. The germline V gene has CDR1 SGHTA and CDR2 FQGNSA. CDR3 in amino acids: CASSFWARADEQFF. CDR3 sequence (DNA): TGTGCCAGCAGCTTTTGGGCCCGAGCGGATGAGCAGTTCTTC.

This sequence joins TRBV28 and TRBJ2-7; TRBD2 might be the D (5 bases). Between the trimmed V and J ends, which lost 11 bases and 6 bases, there was a span of 23 bases. CDR3 length equals 14 residues. Looked up from germline, CDR1 is MDHEN and CDR2 is SYDVKM. CDR3 loop: CAPPPEGQIGEQYF. In nucleotides, the CDR3 is TGTGCCCCCCCACCCGAGGGCCAAATCGGCGAGCAGTACTTC.

This chain connects TRBV4-1 to TRBJ1-2, with 8 bases fitting TRBD1. The CDR3 is made up of 16 amino acids. Germline V gene data show CDR1 as MGHRA and CDR2 as YSYEKL. V was clipped by 4 bases and J by 3 bases; unmatched bases: 10. CDR3 sequence reads: CASSRSGTGYDYGYTF. CDR3 DNA sequence: TGCGCCAGCAGCCGCTCAGGGACAGGCTATGACTATGGCTACACCTTC.

As DNA, the CDR3 is TGTGCCAGCAGCCTCCCGGGAAACACTGAAGCTTTCTTT. Its translation: CASSLPGNTEAFF. The V gene is TRBV7-3, the J gene TRBJ1-1; D is unclear. Per germline, CDR1 SGHTA and CDR2 FQGTGA. The CDR3 sequence is 13 residues long. The V and J ends lost 5 bases and 2 bases respectively, with 9 bases between them.

V is TRBV7-2 and J is TRBJ2-7, with 10 nucleotides matching TRBD2. CDR3 length: 15 amino acids. The germline V gene has CDR1 SGHTA and CDR2 FQGNSA. J was trimmed by 3 bases and V by 7 bases; bases with no gene match: 9. The CDR3: CASTLTSGSNYEQYF. The DNA for the CDR3 is TGTGCCAGCACTCTGACTAGCGGGTCGAACTACGAGCAGTACTTC. Variable domain in full (rest from reference TRBV7-2 and TRBJ2-7): GAGVSQSPSNKVTEKGKDVELRCDPISGHTALYWYRQSLGQGLEFLIYFQGNSAPDKSGLPSDRFSAERTGGSVSTLTIQRTQQEDSAVYLCASTLTSGSNYEQYFGPGTRLTVT.

V is TRBV2 and J is TRBJ2-7, with D possibly matching TRBD1 (6 bases). CDR3 length equals 14 residues. CDR1 SNHLY and CDR2 FYNNEI come from the germline V gene. Trimming cost V 7 bases and J 0 bases, with 13 bases left between them. The DNA of the CDR3 is TGTGCCAGCAAGATCGACAGGTCCTCCTACGAGCAGTACTTC. Protein sequence: CASKIDRSSYEQYF.

The chain combines TRBV5-1 with TRBJ2-1; 13 nucleotides align to TRBD2. The CDR3 length is 15 residues. Germline lookup yields CDR1 SGHRS and CDR2 YFSETQ. Germline trimming cut 4 bases from V and 9 bases from J; bases unmatched to any gene: 7. This CDR3 reads CASSLTSGRASEQFF. The CDR3 bases are TGCGCCAGCAGCCTAACTAGCGGGAGGGCCTCTGAGCAGTTCTTC. The full variable domain, completed using reference TRBV5-1 and TRBJ2-1, is KAGVTQTPRYLIKTRGQQVTLSCSPISGHRSVSWYQQTPGQGLQFLFEYFSETQRNKGNFPGRFSGRQFSNSRSEMNVSTLELGDSALYLCASSLTSGRASEQFFGPGTRLTVL.

The chain joins TRBV4-3 to TRBJ2-7, with 7 bases lining up with TRBD2. Germline CDR1 and CDR2: LGHNA and YSLEER. The CDR3 has 17 residues. Unmatched junction bases numbered 12, after V lost 1 base and J lost 3 bases. The CDR3 region has the DNA TGCGCCAGCAGCCAAGTTGGTCCCCTAGCGGCCCTCTACGAGCAGTACTTC. This codes for CASSQVGPLAALYEQYF.

This sequence joins TRBV5-1 and TRBJ1-1, with TRBD1 matching 8 bases. This CDR3 is built from 15 residues. The trim removed 0 bases at V and 4 bases at J, leaving 5 bases unmatched. In germline, CDR1 is SGHRS, CDR2 YFSETQ. The CDR3 protein is CASSLETGVVTEAFF. The CDR3 DNA reads as TGCGCCAGCAGCTTGGAGACAGGGGTGGTCACTGAAGCTTTCTTT. The full variable domain, in which reference TRBV5-1 and TRBJ1-1 provide the parts outside the CDR3, is KAGVTQTPRYLIKTRGQQVTLSCSPISGHRSVSWYQQTPGQGLQFLFEYFSETQRNKGNFPGRFSGRQFSNSRSEMNVSTLELGDSALYLCASSLETGVVTEAFFGQGTRLTVV.

V gene TRBV4-2 combines with J gene TRBJ2-2; no firm D call. This CDR3 has 13 amino acids. Germline CDR1 reads LGHNA; CDR2 reads YNFKEQ. V lost 0 bases, J lost 7 bases, and 6 bases lay in between. CDR3 nucleotide sequence: TGTGCCAGCAGCCAAGATCCGGGCGGGGAGCTGTTTTTT. Encoded protein: CASSQDPGGELFF.

J is TRBJ2-3 and V is TRBV27, with 9 bases aligning to TRBD2. CDR3 length: 18 residues. V shed 3 bases and J 0 bases; nucleotides not matched to a gene: 10. The germline CDR1 and CDR2 sequences are MNHEY and SMNVEV (reference sequence). Written as DNA, the CDR3 is TGTGCCAGCAGTTTTTTGGGCCTGGCGGGAGGGAGCACAGATACGCAGTATTTT. Its translation: CASSFLGLAGGSTDTQYF.

Written as DNA, the CDR3 is TGTGCCAGCAGCTTATCCGCTACAGGGAAAAGAAACGAGCAGTACTTC. It codes for CASSLSATGKRNEQYF. The V gene is TRBV7-6, the J gene TRBJ2-7; D may be TRBD1 (6 bases). Deletions cut 2 bases from V and 5 bases from J, with 19 bases between. The CDR3 sequence is 16 residues long. CDR1 and CDR2 from the germline V gene are SGHVS and FNYEAQ. The variable domain in full, with the rest retrieved from reference TRBV7-6 and TRBJ2-7, is GAGVSQSPRYKVTKRGQDVALRCDPISGHVSLYWYRQALGQGPEFLTYFNYEAQQDKSGLPNDRFSAERPEGSISTLTIQRTEQRDSAMYRCASSLSATGKRNEQYFGPGTRLTVT.

CDR3 sequence (DNA): TGTGCCAGCAGCGTAACCGGTGTGCGCACAGATACGCAGTATTTT. Translated: CASSVTGVRTDTQYF. The chain couples TRBV9 to TRBJ2-3; no firm D call. This CDR3 region has 15 residues. V lost 1 base and J 1 base, leaving 10 bases between the germline ends. Germline loops: CDR1 SGDLS, CDR2 YYNGEE.

The rearrangement joins TRBV19 to TRBJ2-1, with 7 bases aligning to TRBD1. Germline lookup yields CDR1 LNHDA and CDR2 SQIVND (reference sequence). The CDR3 runs to 12 residues. The CDR3 is CTADGQVNEQFF. The CDR3 bases are TGTACCGCAGACGGACAGGTCAATGAGCAGTTCTTC.

V usage is TRBV5-6 and J usage is TRBJ2-4, with TRBD2 matching over 9 bases. From germline, CDR1 is SGHDT and CDR2 YYEEEE. After removal of 1 base from V and 1 base from J, the junction contained 0 bases not matched to a gene. CDR3 size: 15 residues. The CDR3 nucleotides are TGTGCCAGCAGCTTGAGCGGGAGGGCCAAAAACATTCAGTACTTC. Encoded protein: CASSLSGRAKNIQYF. The full variable domain, its missing parts supplied by reference TRBV5-6 and TRBJ2-4, is DAGVTQSPTHLIKTRGQQVTLRCSPKSGHDTVSWYQQALGQGPQFIFQYYEEEERQRGNFPDRFSGHQFPNYSSELNVNALLLGDSALYLCASSLSGRAKNIQYFGAGTRLSVL.

This chain links TRBV2 with TRBJ1-1; TRBD1 is a possible D gene (5 bases). The CDR3 is 13 amino acids. With 7 bases removed from V and 6 bases from J, the gap between germline ends came to 15 bases. Looked up from germline, CDR1 is SNHLY and CDR2 is FYNNEI. CDR3 protein: CASTPGRSAEAFF. The CDR3 DNA reads TGTGCCAGCACCCCAGGGAGGAGTGCTGAAGCTTTCTTT. Complete variable domain (other parts from reference TRBV2 and TRBJ1-1): EPEVTQTPSHQVTQMGQEVILRCVPISNHLYFYWYRQILGQKVEFLVSFYNNEISEKSEIFDDQFSVERPDGSNFTLKIRSTKLEDSAMYFCASTPGRSAEAFFGQGTRLTVV.

This chain joins TRBV29-1 and TRBJ1-4, with D uncertain. V lost 7 bases and J 3 bases, leaving 6 bases between the germline ends. The CDR3 consists of 11 residues. From germline, CDR1 is SQVTM and CDR2 ANQGSEA. CDR3 sequence reads: CSAQSNEKLFF. CDR3 in DNA: TGCAGCGCACAGTCTAATGAAAAACTGTTTTTT.

CDR3 in amino acids: CASRYTGQTYEQYF. The CDR3 DNA reads as TGCGCCAGCAGATATACGGGACAAACCTACGAGCAGTACTTC. V usage is TRBV5-1 and J usage is TRBJ2-7, with D perhaps matching TRBD1 (6 bases). The CDR3 loop spans 14 amino acids. V lost 5 bases and J 2 bases, leaving 14 bases between the germline ends. CDR1 and CDR2 from the germline V gene are SGHRS and YFSETQ.

V usage is TRBV30 and J usage is TRBJ1-4, with 9 nucleotides matching TRBD1. The length of the CDR3 is 16 residues. After removal of 1 base from V and 4 bases from J, the junction contained 7 bases not matched to a gene. Looked up from germline, CDR1 is GTSNPN and CDR2 is SVGIG (reference sequence). This CDR3 reads CAWSGQGETDNEKLFF. In nucleotides, the CDR3 is TGTGCCTGGAGTGGACAGGGGGAGACCGATAATGAAAAACTGTTTTTT.

This clone was counted between two and nine times. V gene TRBV4-2 combines with J gene TRBJ2-2; perhaps TRBD2 as D (5 bases). CDR1 LGHNA and CDR2 YNFKEQ come from the germline V gene. V was trimmed by 4 bases and J by 2 bases, leaving 11 bases between them. CDR3 length equals 15 residues. The CDR3 reads CASSPGRTNTGELFF. CDR3 bases: TGTGCCAGCAGCCCTGGGAGAACCAACACCGGGGAGCTGTTTTTT.

The chain links TRBV25-1 to TRBJ1-2; D is possibly TRBD1 (6 bases). Germline loops: CDR1 MGHDK, CDR2 SYGVNS. V lost 1 base and J lost 6, with 15 bases in between. The CDR3 has 15 residues. The CDR3: CASSEWAGAADGYTF. As DNA, the CDR3 is TGTGCCAGCAGTGAATGGGCAGGGGCCGCCGATGGCTACACCTTC.

This chain connects TRBV7-2 to TRBJ2-5; 8 positions match TRBD1. CDR1 SGHTA and CDR2 FQGNSA come from the germline V gene. V gave up 4 bases and J gave up 7 bases; unmatched junction bases: 8. The CDR3 spans 14 residues. CDR3 sequence reads: CASSSQDRAGTQYF. CDR3 in DNA: TGTGCCAGCAGCTCGCAGGACAGGGCCGGGACCCAGTACTTC. Complete variable domain (other parts from reference TRBV7-2 and TRBJ2-5): GAGVSQSPSNKVTEKGKDVELRCDPISGHTALYWYRQSLGQGLEFLIYFQGNSAPDKSGLPSDRFSAERTGGSVSTLTIQRTQQEDSAVYLCASSSQDRAGTQYFGPGTRLLVL.

The genes are TRBV6-5 and TRBJ2-7; 7 bases are a match to TRBD1. This CDR3 has 14 amino acids. V was clipped by 5 bases and J by 5 bases; unmatched bases: 9. In germline, CDR1 is MNHEY, CDR2 SVGAGI. The CDR3 coding sequence is TGTGCCAGCAGTGCCTCAACAGGGGTCCACGAGCAGTACTTC. This encodes CASSASTGVHEQYF.

The chain has TRBV6-5 and TRBJ2-7; TRBD1 agrees at 10 bases. The CDR3 runs 15 residues. Looked up from germline, CDR1 is MNHEY and CDR2 is SVGAGI. V shed 5 bases, J shed 7 bases, and the junction held 11 bases outside the gene matches. The CDR3 reads CASSSGTGEVGEQYF. CDR3 nucleotides: TGTGCCAGCAGTAGCGGGACAGGGGAAGTTGGGGAGCAGTACTTC.

Concerning this clone: Mismatch with germline at one junction end may stem from a read error. V and J are TRBV6-6 and TRBJ2-5; D is unclear. The CDR3 totals 9 residues. CDR1 MNHNY and CDR2 SVGAGI come from the germline V gene (reference sequence). The CDR3 loop is CGLNITQYF. In DNA form, the CDR3 reads TGCGGCCTGAACATTACCCAGTACTTC.

This sequence joins TRBV14 and TRBJ2-5; TRBD2 agrees at 8 bases. The better agreement between TRBJ2-7 and the DNA end casts doubt on the J call. The CDR3 runs 17 residues. The V gene's germline CDR1 is SGHDN and CDR2 FVKESK. The CDR3 here is CASSQDGRSGNSYEQYF. For the CDR3, the DNA is TGTGCCAGCAGCCAAGATGGTCGTAGCGGGAACTCCTACGAGCAGTACTTC.